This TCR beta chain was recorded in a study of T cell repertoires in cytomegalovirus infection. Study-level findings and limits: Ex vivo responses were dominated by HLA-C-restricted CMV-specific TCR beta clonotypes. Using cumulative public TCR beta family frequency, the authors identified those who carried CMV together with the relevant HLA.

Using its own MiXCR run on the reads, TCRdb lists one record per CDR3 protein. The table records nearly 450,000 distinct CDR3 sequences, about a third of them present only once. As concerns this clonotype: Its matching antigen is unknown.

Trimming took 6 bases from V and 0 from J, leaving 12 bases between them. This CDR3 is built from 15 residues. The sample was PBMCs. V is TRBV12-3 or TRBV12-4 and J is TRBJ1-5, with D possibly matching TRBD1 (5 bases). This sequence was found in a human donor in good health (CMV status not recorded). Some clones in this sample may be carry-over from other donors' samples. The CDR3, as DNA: TGTGCCAGCAGCTTCGGACACCTTAGCAATCAGCCCCAGCATTTT. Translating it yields CASSFGHLSNQPQHF.